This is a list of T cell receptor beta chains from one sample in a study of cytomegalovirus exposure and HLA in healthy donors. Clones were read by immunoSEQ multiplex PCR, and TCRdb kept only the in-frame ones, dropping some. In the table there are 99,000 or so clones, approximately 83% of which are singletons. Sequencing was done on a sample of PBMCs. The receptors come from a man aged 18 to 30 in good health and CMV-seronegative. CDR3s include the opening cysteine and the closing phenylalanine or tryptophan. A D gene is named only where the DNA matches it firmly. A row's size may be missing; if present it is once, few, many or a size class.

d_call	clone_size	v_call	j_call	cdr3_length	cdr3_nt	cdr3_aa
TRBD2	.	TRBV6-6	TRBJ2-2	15	TGTGCCAGCAGGAAACTAGCGACTAGGGACGGGGAGCTGTTTTTT	CASRKLATRDGELFF
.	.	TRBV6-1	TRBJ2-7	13	TGTGCCAGCAGGACGGGTCATTCCTACGAGCAGTACTTC	CASRTGHSYEQYF
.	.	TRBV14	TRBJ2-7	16	TGTGCCAGCAGCCAAGGCAGAGGTTACTACTCCTACGAGCAGTACTTC	CASSQGRGYYSYEQYF
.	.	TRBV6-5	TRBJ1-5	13	TGTGCCAGCAATGAAAGGGGGTTCCAGCCCCAGCATTTT	CASNERGFQPQHF
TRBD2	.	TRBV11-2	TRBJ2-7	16	TGTGCCAGCAGCTCCCCGCTAGCGGGACACCTCGGGCAGCAGTACTTC	CASSSPLAGHLGQQYF
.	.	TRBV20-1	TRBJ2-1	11	TGCAGTGCTCCACCCGGGGATGAGCAGTTCTTC	CSAPPGDEQFF
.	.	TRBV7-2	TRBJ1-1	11	TGTGCCAGCAGCCGTGCCAGTGAAGCTTTCTTT	CASSRASEAFF
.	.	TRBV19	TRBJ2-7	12	TGTGCCAGTAGTATAGGGGGCGGCGAGCAGTACTTC	CASSIGGGEQYF
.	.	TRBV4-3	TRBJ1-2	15	TGCGCCAGCGCCACCCAACAGGCTACTAACTATGGCTACACCTTC	CASATQQATNYGYTF
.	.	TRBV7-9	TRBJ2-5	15	TGTGCCAGCAGCTTATCGAAAGGGGGAGAAGAGACCCAGTACTTC	CASSLSKGGEETQYF
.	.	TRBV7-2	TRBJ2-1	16	TGTGCCAGCAGCTCATTACAGGAGAGCTCCTACAATGAGCAGTTCTTC	CASSSLQESSYNEQFF
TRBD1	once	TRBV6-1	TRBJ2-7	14	TGTGCCAGCACCCCCTCGGACAGGGGCTACGAGCAGTACTTC	CASTPSDRGYEQYF
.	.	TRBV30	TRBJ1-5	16	TGTGCCTGGAGTGGACCGTCCGGAGGATTAGATCAGCCCCAGCATTTT	CAWSGPSGGLDQPQHF
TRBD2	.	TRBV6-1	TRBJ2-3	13	TGTGCCAGCAGTGAGCGGGAGACAGATACGCAGTATTTT	CASSERETDTQYF
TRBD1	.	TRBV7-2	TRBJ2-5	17	TGTGCCAGCAGCTTAAACCCCGGGACAGGGGGAGGAGAGACCCAGTACTTC	CASSLNPGTGGGETQYF
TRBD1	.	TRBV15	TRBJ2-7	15	TGTGCCACCAGCAGAGCCAGGGGGCAGCCCCACGAGCAGTACTTC	CATSRARGQPHEQYF
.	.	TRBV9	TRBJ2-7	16	TGTGCCAGCAGACGAGGCGGGCGGACCATCTCCTACGAGCAGTACTTC	CASRRGGRTISYEQYF
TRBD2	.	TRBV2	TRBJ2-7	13	TGTGCCAGCAGTCTAGCGGAAACCTACGAGCAGTACTTC	CASSLAETYEQYF
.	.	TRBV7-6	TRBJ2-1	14	TGTGCCAGCAGCTTAGGACTAGTCTACAATGAGCAGTTCTTC	CASSLGLVYNEQFF
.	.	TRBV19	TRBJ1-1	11	TGTGCCAGTACTCGGAACAGTAGAGCTTTCTTT	CASTRNSRAFF
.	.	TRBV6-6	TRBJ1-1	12	TGTGCCACGGGGGAGGGGAACACTGAAGCTTTCTTT	CATGEGNTEAFF
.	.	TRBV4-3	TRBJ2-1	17	TGCGCCAGCAGCCAAGGATCGACGGGGTGGGGTTACAATGAGCAGTTCTTC	CASSQGSTGWGYNEQFF
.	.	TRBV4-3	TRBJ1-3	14	TGCGCCAGCAGCCAAGAATATCCTGGAAACACCATATATTTT	CASSQEYPGNTIYF
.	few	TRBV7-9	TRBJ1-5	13	TGTGCCAGCAGCTCGTTCGCGCATCAGCCCCAGCATTTT	CASSSFAHQPQHF
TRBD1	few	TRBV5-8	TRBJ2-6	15	TGTGCCAGCAGCCCCGGTTTCCCAGGGGGAAACGTCCTGACTTTC	CASSPGFPGGNVLTF
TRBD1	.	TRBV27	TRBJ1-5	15	TGTGCCAGCAGAACGACAGGGATCAGAAATCAGCCCCAGCATTTT	CASRTTGIRNQPQHF
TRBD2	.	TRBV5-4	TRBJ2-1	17	TGTGCCAGCAGCCCCGGGACTAGCGGTAGCTCCTACAATGAGCAGTTCTTC	CASSPGTSGSSYNEQFF
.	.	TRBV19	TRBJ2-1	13	TGTGCCAGTAGTATACCCGGTTACAATGAGCAGTTCTTC	CASSIPGYNEQFF
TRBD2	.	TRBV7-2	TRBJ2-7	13	TGTGCCAGCAGCTGGACTAGCGGTTACGAGCAGTACTTC	CASSWTSGYEQYF
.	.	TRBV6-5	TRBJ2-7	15	TGTGCCAGCAGTTCCCGACAGTTTTTCCTGCGGGAGCAGTACTTC	CASSSRQFFLREQYF
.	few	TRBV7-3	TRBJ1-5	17	TGTGCCAGCAGCCATACTGGACAGCTGATACGCAATCAGCCCCAGCATTTT	CASSHTGQLIRNQPQHF
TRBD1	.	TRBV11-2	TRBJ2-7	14	TGTGCCAGCAGCCCCCGCCGGACAGGCTACGAGCAGTACTTC	CASSPRRTGYEQYF
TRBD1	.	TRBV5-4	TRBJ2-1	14	TGCGCCAGCAGCCTAAGGACAGGGCGTGATGAGCAGTTCTTC	CASSLRTGRDEQFF
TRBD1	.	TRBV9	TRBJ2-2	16	TGTGCCAGCAGCCTTAACAGGGGGACGGGCACCGGGGAGCTGTTTTTT	CASSLNRGTGTGELFF
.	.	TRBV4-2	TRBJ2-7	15	TGTGCCAGCAGTCCCTCGGCAGGGGCGGCCTACGAGCAGTACTTC	CASSPSAGAAYEQYF
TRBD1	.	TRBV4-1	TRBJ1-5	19	TGCGCCAGCAGCCAAGAGGGCCTCGGGACAGGGGGTAGCAATCAGCCCCAGCATTTT	CASSQEGLGTGGSNQPQHF
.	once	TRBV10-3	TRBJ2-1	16	TGTGCCATCAGTTCCCGCATGGGGAAGGGGAATGGTGAGCAGTTCTTC	CAISSRMGKGNGEQFF
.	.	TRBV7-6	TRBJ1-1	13	TGTGCCAGCAGCCCTCAGGGGAGAACTGAAGCTTTCTTT	CASSPQGRTEAFF
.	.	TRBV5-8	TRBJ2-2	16	TGTGCCAGCAGACAAAGAGCGGGTGCGAACACCGGGGAGCTGTTTTTT	CASRQRAGANTGELFF
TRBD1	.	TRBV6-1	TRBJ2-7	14	TGTGCCAGCAGCCACAGGGGACCTTCCTACGAGCAGTACTTC	CASSHRGPSYEQYF
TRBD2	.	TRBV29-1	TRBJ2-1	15	TGCAGCGGCGCCCGACTAGCGGGAGTGAAGAATGAGCAGTTCTTC	CSGARLAGVKNEQFF
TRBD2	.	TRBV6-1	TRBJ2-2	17	TGTGCCAGCAGTGAAACCAGCGGGAGGGCCCCAGCCGGGGAGCTGTTTTTT	CASSETSGRAPAGELFF
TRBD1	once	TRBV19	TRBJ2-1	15	TGTGCCAGTAGTAGACTGGACAGGGGCCACAATGAGCAGTTCTTC	CASSRLDRGHNEQFF
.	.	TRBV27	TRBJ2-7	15	TGTGCCAGCAGTTTTACGGCCCAGGGGTCCTCCGAGCAGTACTTC	CASSFTAQGSSEQYF
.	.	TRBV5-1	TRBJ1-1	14	TGCGCCAGCAGCTTGTTAGGGGATGACACTGAAGCTTTCTTT	CASSLLGDDTEAFF
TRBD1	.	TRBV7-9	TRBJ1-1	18	TGTGCCAGCGTCCCTATCCTCCAGCGGGGACAGGGGAGTATTGAAGCTTTCTTT	CASVPILQRGQGSIEAFF
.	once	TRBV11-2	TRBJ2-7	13	TGTGCCAGCAGCTTAGATATTGGGGGCGAGCAGTACTTC	CASSLDIGGEQYF
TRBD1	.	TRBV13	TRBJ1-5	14	TGTGCCAGCAGTAAGGACAGGGTTGGTCAGCCCCAGCATTTT	CASSKDRVGQPQHF
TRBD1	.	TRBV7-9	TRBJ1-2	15	TGTGCCAGCAGCAGCGGACAGGGGATTAACTATGGCTACACCTTC	CASSSGQGINYGYTF
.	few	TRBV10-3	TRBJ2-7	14	TGTGCCATCAGTGAACGGGGTCAGGACTACGAGCAGTACTTC	CAISERGQDYEQYF
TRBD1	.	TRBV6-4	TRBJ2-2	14	TGTGCCAGCAGCCTGACAGGGGAGGCCGGGGAGCTGTTTTTT	CASSLTGEAGELFF
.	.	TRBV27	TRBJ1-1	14	TGTGCCAGCAGTTTATACGGGGGAGGCACTGAAGCTTTCTTT	CASSLYGGGTEAFF
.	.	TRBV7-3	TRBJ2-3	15	TGTGCCAGCAGCTTAACCGGAGGTGGCACAGATACGCAGTATTTT	CASSLTGGGTDTQYF
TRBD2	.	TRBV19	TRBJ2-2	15	TGTGCCAGTAGTATTGGGATAGCGGGAGCCGGGGAGCTGTTTTTT	CASSIGIAGAGELFF
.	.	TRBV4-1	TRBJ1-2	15	TGCGCCAGCAGCCAGGGCGGACACCCTAACTATGGCTACACCTTC	CASSQGGHPNYGYTF